This T cell receptor beta chain was identified in a study of blood T cell repertoires in COVID-19. Study-wide context: Sample material is recorded as cDNA or gDNA derived from T cells, B-cell-depleted T cells, or PBMCs.

The V end lost 2 bases, the J end lost 4 bases, and 12 bases lay between the germline ends. Germline lookup yields CDR1 MNHNS and CDR2 SASEGT. CDR3 size: 15 residues. Using immunoSEQ multiplex PCR, the repertoire was profiled, and TCRdb retains in-frame clones only, with some absent. Of hundreds of thousands of clones in the sample, 89% were seen once. The sequencing sample was made of peripheral blood. The chain has TRBV6-1 and TRBJ1-5; D gene unclear. This TCR came from a man in his late teens or twenties with COVID-19, enrolled during active disease. The DNA of the CDR3 is TGTGCCAGCAGTGAATTGGGAGGCCGGAATCAGCCCCAGCATTTT. Translation gives CASSELGGRNQPQHF.